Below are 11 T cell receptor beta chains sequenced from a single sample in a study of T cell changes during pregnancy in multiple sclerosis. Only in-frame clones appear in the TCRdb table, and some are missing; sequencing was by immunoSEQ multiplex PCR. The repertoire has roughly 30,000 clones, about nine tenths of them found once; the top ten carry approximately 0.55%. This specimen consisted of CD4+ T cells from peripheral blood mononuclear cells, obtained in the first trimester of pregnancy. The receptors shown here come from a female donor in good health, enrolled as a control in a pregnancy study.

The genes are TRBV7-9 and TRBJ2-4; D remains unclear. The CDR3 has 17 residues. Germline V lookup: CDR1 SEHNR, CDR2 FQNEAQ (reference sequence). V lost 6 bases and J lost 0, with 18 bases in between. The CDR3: CASSRSPRSEAKNIQYF. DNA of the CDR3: TGTGCCAGCAGTAGAAGCCCCCGCTCTGAAGCCAAAAACATTCAGTACTTC.

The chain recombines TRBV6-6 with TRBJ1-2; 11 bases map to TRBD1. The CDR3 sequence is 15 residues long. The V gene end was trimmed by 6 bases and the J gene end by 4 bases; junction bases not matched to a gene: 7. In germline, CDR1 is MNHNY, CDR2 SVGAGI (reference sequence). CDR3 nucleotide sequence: TGTGCCAGCAGAAGGCCCGGGACAGGGGGCTATGGCTACACCTTC. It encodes CASRRPGTGGYGYTF.

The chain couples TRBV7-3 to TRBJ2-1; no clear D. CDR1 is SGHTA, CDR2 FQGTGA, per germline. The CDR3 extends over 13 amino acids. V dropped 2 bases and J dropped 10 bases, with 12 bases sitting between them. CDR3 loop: CASSLVSPSEQFF. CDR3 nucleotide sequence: TGTGCCAGCAGCTTAGTCTCCCCAAGCGAGCAGTTCTTC. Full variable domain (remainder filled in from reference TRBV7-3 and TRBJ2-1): GAGVSQTPSNKVTEKGKYVELRCDPISGHTALYWYRQSLGQGPEFLIYFQGTGAADDSGLPNDRFFAVRPEGSVSTLKIQRTERGDSAVYLCASSLVSPSEQFFGPGTRLTVL.

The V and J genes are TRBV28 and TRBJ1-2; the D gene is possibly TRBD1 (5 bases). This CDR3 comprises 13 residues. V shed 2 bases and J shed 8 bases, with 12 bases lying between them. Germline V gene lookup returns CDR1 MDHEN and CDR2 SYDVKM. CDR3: CASSLVAGQGYTF. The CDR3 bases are TGTGCCAGCAGTTTAGTTGCGGGGCAGGGCTACACCTTC.

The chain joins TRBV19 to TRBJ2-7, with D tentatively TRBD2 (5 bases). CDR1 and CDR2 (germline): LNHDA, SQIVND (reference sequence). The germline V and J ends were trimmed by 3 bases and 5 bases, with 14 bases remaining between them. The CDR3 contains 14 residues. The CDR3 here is CASSIGPGKHEQYF. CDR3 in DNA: TGTGCCAGTAGTATCGGTCCGGGGAAGCACGAGCAGTACTTC.

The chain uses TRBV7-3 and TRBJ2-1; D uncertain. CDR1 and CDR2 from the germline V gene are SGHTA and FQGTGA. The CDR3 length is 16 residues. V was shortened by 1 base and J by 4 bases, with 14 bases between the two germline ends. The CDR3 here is CASSLRSGYGYNEQFF. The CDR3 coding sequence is TGTGCCAGCAGCTTAAGATCCGGGTACGGATACAATGAGCAGTTCTTC.

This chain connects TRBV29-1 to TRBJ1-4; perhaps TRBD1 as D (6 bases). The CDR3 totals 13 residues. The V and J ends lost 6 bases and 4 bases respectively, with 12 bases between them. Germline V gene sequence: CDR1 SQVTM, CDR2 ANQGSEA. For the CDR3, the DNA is TGCAGCGTGGGGGCCGAAGTTAATGAAAAACTGTTTTTT. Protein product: CSVGAEVNEKLFF. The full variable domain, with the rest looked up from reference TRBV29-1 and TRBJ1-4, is SAVISQKPSRDICQRGTSLTIQCQVDSQVTMMFWYRQQPGQSLTLIATANQGSEATYESGFVIDKFPISRPNLTFSTLTVSNMSPEDSSIYLCSVGAEVNEKLFFGSGTQLSVL.

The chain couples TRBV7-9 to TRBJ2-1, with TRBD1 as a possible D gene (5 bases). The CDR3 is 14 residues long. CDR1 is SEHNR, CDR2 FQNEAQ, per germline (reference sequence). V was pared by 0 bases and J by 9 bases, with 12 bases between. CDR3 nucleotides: TGTGCCAGCAGCTTAGCAGGGGCCCCTCCTGAGCAGTTCTTC. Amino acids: CASSLAGAPPEQFF.

DNA of the CDR3: TGTGCCAGCAGCATGATCCGGTCCGGAGGCGAGCAGTACTTC. It is translated as CASSMIRSGGEQYF. The V call is TRBV14, the J call TRBJ2-7, with a possible D match to TRBD2 (5 bases). Between the trimmed V and J ends, which lost 5 bases and 6 bases, there was a span of 17 bases. Germline V gene data show CDR1 as SGHDN and CDR2 as FVKESK. This CDR3 region has 14 residues.

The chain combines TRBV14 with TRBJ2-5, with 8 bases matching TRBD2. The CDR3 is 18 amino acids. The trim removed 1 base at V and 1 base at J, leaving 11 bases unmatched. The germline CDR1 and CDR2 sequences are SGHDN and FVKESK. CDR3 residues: CASSQAGLAGFFQETQYF. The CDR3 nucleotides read TGTGCCAGCAGCCAAGCAGGGTTAGCGGGGTTCTTCCAAGAGACCCAGTACTTC.

CDR3 loop: CASLPTSGGQTDTQYF. The DNA of the CDR3 is TGCGCCAGCCTCCCCACTAGCGGGGGGCAGACAGATACGCAGTATTTT. The gene calls are TRBV5-1 and TRBJ2-3, with 12 bases matching TRBD2. Germline V gene lookup returns CDR1 SGHRS and CDR2 YFSETQ. Losses at the gene ends were 7 bases for V and 3 bases for J; bases not matched to a gene: 9. The CDR3 runs to 16 residues.